This passage covers 7 T cell receptor beta chains from one sample sequenced in a study of blood T cell repertoires in COVID-19. Data came from immunoSEQ multiplex PCR; TCRdb stores just in-frame clones and leaves some out. In the table there are almost 200,000 clones, about 90% of which are singletons. Sequenced material: PBMCs or T cells enriched from blood (not recorded which). All receptors come from a woman in her late teens or twenties who had recovered from COVID-19.

The V and J genes are TRBV3-1 (or the pseudogene TRBV3-2) and TRBJ2-5, with 7 bases lining up with TRBD2. The V segment lost 3 bases and the J segment 0 bases; nucleotides outside the gene matches: 4. The CDR3 spans 15 residues. Germline V gene lookup returns CDR1 LGHDT and CDR2 YNNKEL (reference sequence). The CDR3 loop reads CASSHGREYQETQYF. CDR3 nucleotides: TGTGCCAGCAGCCATGGGAGGGAATACCAAGAGACCCAGTACTTC.

The chain links TRBV6-6 to TRBJ2-6; D not certain. The CDR3 totals 14 residues. The germline V gene has CDR1 MNHNY and CDR2 SVGAGI (reference sequence). V was shortened by 8 bases and J by 0 bases, with 8 bases between the two germline ends. This CDR3 reads CASLFSSGANVLTF. The DNA of the CDR3 is TGTGCCAGCCTCTTTAGCTCTGGGGCCAACGTCCTGACTTTC.

This clone occurred once. The chain carries TRBV28 and TRBJ1-4; possible D gene TRBD1, 6 bases. From germline, CDR1 is MDHEN and CDR2 SYDVKM. V was pared by 2 bases and J by 3 bases, with 16 bases between. The CDR3 totals 17 residues. CDR3 nucleotide sequence: TGTGCCAGCAGTTTAAGGGGGATGGGTCATTCTAATGAAAAACTGTTTTTT. Translated, it gives CASSLRGMGHSNEKLFF.

V is TRBV5-4 and J is TRBJ1-2; no clear D gene. The V end lost 4 bases, the J end lost 3 bases, and 19 bases lay between the germline ends. This CDR3 is 16 amino acids long. Germline V gives CDR1 SGHNT, CDR2 YYREEE (reference sequence). The CDR3 here is CASSLQRGGLDYGYTF. CDR3 DNA sequence: TGTGCCAGCAGCCTTCAGCGTGGAGGGCTGGACTATGGCTACACCTTC.

This clone has more than one count but fewer than ten. This CDR3 reads CASSGTGGPRAFF. In DNA, the CDR3 is TGTGCCAGCAGTGGTACAGGGGGGCCTCGCGCTTTCTTT. The V gene is TRBV2, the J gene TRBJ1-1, with 8 positions matching TRBD1. The CDR3 consists of 13 residues. Trimming removed 4 bases from V and 11 bases from J; junction bases left unmatched: 9. Germline values: CDR1 SNHLY, CDR2 FYNNEI.

This clone was detected once. The V gene is TRBV9, the J gene TRBJ1-1; D possibly corresponds to TRBD1 (5 bases). The germline gives CDR1 SGDLS, CDR2 YYNGEE. This CDR3 spans 17 amino acids. Trimming shortened V by 0 bases and J by 1 base, and 16 bases separated the two germline ends. The DNA of the CDR3 is TGTGCCAGCAGCGTAGTAAACGCGGACACGGGGAACACTGAAGCTTTCTTT. Translating it yields CASSVVNADTGNTEAFF.

The chain has TRBV24-1 and TRBJ2-7; 7 bases are shared with TRBD2. The CDR3 is 14 residues long. Germline assignment: CDR1 KGHDR and CDR2 SFDVKD. The ends lost 3 bases at V and 3 bases at J; junction bases unmatched: 4. CDR3 sequence reads: CATSDLRTSYEQYF. Written as DNA, the CDR3 is TGTGCCACCAGTGATCTCCGGACTAGCTACGAGCAGTACTTC.